Listed below are T cell receptor beta chains from one sample, sequenced in a study of blood T cell repertoires in COVID-19. Using immunoSEQ multiplex PCR, the repertoire was profiled, and TCRdb retains in-frame clones only, with some absent. Of around 270,000 clones in the sample, roughly 84% were seen once. Sequenced: peripheral blood. These receptors came from a woman in her forties who had recovered from COVID-19. The CDR3 runs from the conserved cysteine through the conserved F or W. Size is stated for part of the rows, as once, few or many counts, or as a class when the clone is expanded.

v_call: TRBV3-1/TRBV3-2; j_call: TRBJ2-7; clone_size: .; cdr3_aa: CASSPGGLRGEQYF
v_call: TRBV6-6; j_call: TRBJ2-2; clone_size: .; cdr3_aa: CASSYPAGRGTGELFF
v_call: TRBV7-6; j_call: TRBJ2-5; clone_size: once; cdr3_aa: CASSLGPGLETQYF
v_call: TRBV6-5; j_call: TRBJ1-1; clone_size: .; cdr3_aa: CASSYDSAWRDTEAFF
v_call: TRBV24-1; j_call: TRBJ2-3; clone_size: .; cdr3_aa: CATSVRDSGSTDTQYF
v_call: TRBV28; j_call: TRBJ1-2; clone_size: many; cdr3_aa: CASSFGVDGYTF
v_call: TRBV7-9; j_call: TRBJ2-5; clone_size: .; cdr3_aa: CASSLGRASEETQYF
v_call: TRBV6-1; j_call: TRBJ1-4; clone_size: .; cdr3_aa: CASSESVGGTEKLFF
v_call: TRBV28; j_call: TRBJ2-7; clone_size: .; cdr3_aa: CASRRQGLSSYEQYF
v_call: TRBV5-4; j_call: TRBJ1-1; clone_size: .; cdr3_aa: CASSLSVEMNTEAFF
v_call: TRBV5-1; j_call: TRBJ1-1; clone_size: once; cdr3_aa: CASSLVNLEREAFF
v_call: TRBV7-2; j_call: TRBJ1-2; clone_size: .; cdr3_aa: CASSLELEGDGYTF
v_call: TRBV27; j_call: TRBJ1-5; clone_size: .; cdr3_aa: CASSPPRTDSNQPQHF
v_call: TRBV5-1; j_call: TRBJ1-2; clone_size: .; cdr3_aa: CASSSGVDGYTF
v_call: TRBV5-1; j_call: TRBJ1-2; clone_size: .; cdr3_aa: CASSFPGYGYTF
v_call: TRBV18; j_call: TRBJ2-6; clone_size: once; cdr3_aa: CASSEGVSSGANVLTF
v_call: TRBV7-9; j_call: TRBJ2-2; clone_size: .; cdr3_aa: CASSLGTEFTGELFF
v_call: TRBV18; j_call: TRBJ2-5; clone_size: .; cdr3_aa: CASSPTGGLVRETQYF
v_call: TRBV30; j_call: TRBJ1-5; clone_size: once; cdr3_aa: CAWSNLRGLRNQPQHF
v_call: TRBV5-4; j_call: TRBJ1-6; clone_size: .; cdr3_aa: CASSRPQGPLHF
v_call: TRBV5-4; j_call: TRBJ1-2; clone_size: .; cdr3_aa: CASSLEGQGKGGYTF
v_call: TRBV7-9; j_call: TRBJ1-2; clone_size: many; cdr3_aa: CASSRPGLGGYTF
v_call: TRBV19; j_call: TRBJ1-1; clone_size: .; cdr3_aa: CASRSGYVMNTEAFF
v_call: TRBV2; j_call: TRBJ2-1; clone_size: .; cdr3_aa: CASSGLKGGGEQFF
v_call: TRBV7-9; j_call: TRBJ2-7; clone_size: .; cdr3_aa: CASSPRTEPYEQYF
v_call: TRBV7-8; j_call: TRBJ2-6; clone_size: .; cdr3_aa: CASSYTGTGKSTGANVLTF
v_call: TRBV6-6; j_call: TRBJ2-7; clone_size: .; cdr3_aa: CASSYSRDRRNDEQYF
v_call: TRBV19; j_call: TRBJ2-2; clone_size: .; cdr3_aa: CASSTGQINTGELFF
v_call: TRBV6-5; j_call: TRBJ1-1; clone_size: .; cdr3_aa: CASNHQGPDTEAFF
v_call: TRBV5-1; j_call: TRBJ1-1; clone_size: .; cdr3_aa: CASSLEVSSHEAFF
v_call: TRBV6-5; j_call: TRBJ2-2; clone_size: .; cdr3_aa: CASSYSKLVTGELFF
v_call: TRBV6-5; j_call: TRBJ1-1; clone_size: .; cdr3_aa: CASTFRGEGITEAFF
v_call: TRBV4-1; j_call: TRBJ2-3; clone_size: .; cdr3_aa: CASRAVGQGITDTQYF
v_call: TRBV11-3; j_call: TRBJ2-2; clone_size: .; cdr3_aa: CASSLRGGLYGTGELFF
v_call: TRBV19; j_call: TRBJ2-6; clone_size: .; cdr3_aa: CASASGSGANVLTF
v_call: TRBV10-3; j_call: TRBJ2-3; clone_size: .; cdr3_aa: CASKLAGGLDTQYF
v_call: TRBV27; j_call: TRBJ1-2; clone_size: .; cdr3_aa: CASSPPNPGGAVSDYGYTF
v_call: TRBV10-3; j_call: TRBJ1-4; clone_size: many; cdr3_aa: CAIGQGGDNEKLFF
v_call: TRBV29-1; j_call: TRBJ2-6; clone_size: .; cdr3_aa: CSVASTGFGANVLTF
v_call: TRBV7-3; j_call: TRBJ1-4; clone_size: .; cdr3_aa: CASSPSGGEKLFF
v_call: TRBV6-5; j_call: TRBJ1-4; clone_size: .; cdr3_aa: CASSYSIGEKLFF
v_call: TRBV5-1; j_call: TRBJ2-2; clone_size: .; cdr3_aa: CASSSDRGRWELFF
v_call: TRBV7-9; j_call: TRBJ1-4; clone_size: .; cdr3_aa: CASSPGGRAEEKLFF